The 30 T cell receptor beta chains below all came from one sample that was sequenced in a study of long-term antiretroviral therapy in people with HIV. An immunoSEQ assay, version v3.0, was performed at survey level. Repertoires were generated with immunoSEQ multiplex PCR, while TCRdb's copy carries only in-frame clones and drops some. The table has roughly 34,000 clones, roughly 80% seen once. The sequenced sample was unsorted PBMCs, obtained 1.9 years after starting antiretroviral therapy. These receptors originate from a man between 18 and 35 years old with HIV.

The CDR3 loop reads CASKGGGYADTQYF. CDR3 sequence (DNA): TGTGCCAGCAAAGGCGGGGGCTACGCAGATACGCAGTATTTT. The chain has TRBV28 and TRBJ2-3, with D possibly matching TRBD2 (7 bases). Germline V gene lookup returns CDR1 MDHEN and CDR2 SYDVKM. V lost 7 bases and J lost 4, with 15 bases in between. CDR3 length: 14 residues.

This rearrangement joins TRBV19 to TRBJ2-5, with unresolved D. Germline assignment: CDR1 LNHDA and CDR2 SQIVND (reference sequence). CDR3 length: 12 amino acids. V gave up 1 base and J gave up 4 bases, with 4 bases separating them. CDR3 region: CASSIGRETQYF. CDR3 DNA: TGTGCCAGTAGTATAGGGAGAGAGACCCAGTACTTC.

A single count supports this clone. The genes are TRBV6-1 and TRBJ1-4; D is perhaps TRBD1 (5 bases). This CDR3 contains 16 residues. Germline V lookup: CDR1 MNHNS, CDR2 SASEGT. The V gene lost 0 bases and the J gene lost 3 bases, with 11 bases spanning the gap. The CDR3 DNA reads TGTGCCAGCAGTGAAGCACGGGGCTCAGCTAATGAAAAACTGTTTTTT. It encodes CASSEARGSANEKLFF.

The chain has TRBV5-1 and TRBJ1-2, with 7 bases aligning to TRBD1. The CDR3 totals 14 residues. J was trimmed by 4 bases and V by 4 bases; bases with no gene match: 7. Germline V gene sequence: CDR1 SGHRS, CDR2 YFSETQ. This chain's CDR3 is CASSQLTGAYGYTF. CDR3 sequence (DNA): TGCGCCAGCAGCCAATTAACAGGGGCCTATGGCTACACCTTC. The full variable domain, completed using reference TRBV5-1 and TRBJ1-2, is KAGVTQTPRYLIKTRGQQVTLSCSPISGHRSVSWYQQTPGQGLQFLFEYFSETQRNKGNFPGRFSGRQFSNSRSEMNVSTLELGDSALYLCASSQLTGAYGYTFGSGTRLTVV.

The V gene is TRBV10-2, the J gene TRBJ2-3; TRBD2 might be the D (7 bases). V lost 0 bases and J 5 bases, leaving 15 bases between the germline ends. The CDR3 contains 16 residues. Germline V gene data show CDR1 as WSHSY and CDR2 as SAAADI. CDR3 coding DNA: TGCGCCAGCAGTGAGTCAGTTGGGGGGGCAGGAGATACGCAGTATTTT. Its translation: CASSESVGGAGDTQYF.

The V gene is TRBV7-8, the J gene TRBJ1-2, with TRBD1 as a possible D gene (6 bases). Germline values: CDR1 SGHVS, CDR2 FQNEAQ. The CDR3 has 17 amino acids. Trimming took off 1 base at V and 6 bases at J, with 21 bases between the two ends. CDR3 amino acids: CASSLVVGGRDVNGYTF. Written as DNA, the CDR3 is TGTGCCAGCAGCTTAGTCGTTGGGGGCAGGGACGTGAATGGCTACACCTTC.

In the case of this clone: The conserved closing phenylalanine or tryptophan is absent in this CDR3, likely reflecting a read error. No DNA is shown, since the ends of the CDR3 on it are uncertain; the CDR3 is the one TCRdb lists. The chain links TRBV20-1 to TRBJ2-7; no DNA check was done on the table's D call, TRBD1. Ends included, the CDR3 has 11 residues. The germline V gene encodes CDR1 DFQATT and CDR2 SNEGSKA (reference sequence). CDR3 amino acids: CSARDSGAAHT.

This clone came up once. The gene calls are TRBV10-3 and TRBJ2-5, with no clear D. Germline V CDR1 and CDR2: ENHRY, SYGVKD. CDR3 length equals 15 residues. V was cut by 1 base and J by 4 bases, with 13 bases left in between. Written as DNA, the CDR3 is TGTGCCATCAGTGAGTGGACCCAGCAGGTAGAGACCCAGTACTTC. Its protein is CAISEWTQQVETQYF.

The chain has TRBV5-5 and TRBJ2-7; no clear D. Germline V lookup: CDR1 SGHKS, CDR2 YYEKEE (reference sequence). Trimming left V 1 base short and J 0 bases short, with 11 bases between. The CDR3 length is 15 residues. As DNA, the CDR3 is TGTGCCAGCAGCTTGCTACCCCCGAGCTCCTACGAGCAGTACTTC. Amino acids: CASSLLPPSSYEQYF.

V and J are TRBV10-3 and TRBJ1-1; D is unresolved. CDR1 is ENHRY and CDR2 is SYGVKD in the germline V gene. The CDR3 length is 14 residues. Trimming took 8 bases from V and 1 from J, leaving 14 bases between them. CDR3 protein: CAIRPLTENTEAFF. In nucleotides, the CDR3 is TGTGCCATCCGCCCTTTGACCGAGAACACTGAAGCTTTCTTT.

The chain employs TRBV30 and TRBJ2-5; no reliable D call. CDR1 and CDR2 (germline): GTSNPN, SVGIG (reference sequence). Trimming removed 3 bases at V and 4 bases at J, with 21 bases between. This CDR3 has 16 residues. The CDR3 is CAWRDPLQPSRETQYF. The CDR3 bases are TGTGCCTGGAGGGACCCGCTCCAACCTTCTCGAGAGACCCAGTACTTC.

Only a few counts were recorded for this clone. The chain links TRBV18 to TRBJ1-2, with D perhaps matching TRBD1 (5 bases). Germline-derived CDR1 and CDR2 are KGHSH and LQKENI. There are 16 residues in the CDR3. V was clipped by 2 bases and J by 6 bases, with 19 bases between them. Written as DNA, the CDR3 is TGTGCCAGCTCACCATCGACAGAGGCCACGGCGCATGGCTACACCTTC. Translation: CASSPSTEATAHGYTF.

This chain links TRBV5-1 with TRBJ1-4; D is undetermined. Germline loops: CDR1 SGHRS, CDR2 YFSETQ. Trimming removed 0 bases from V and 6 bases from J, with 12 bases in between. The CDR3 consists of 15 residues. CDR3 region: CASSLAALSDEKLFF. The CDR3 DNA follows: TGCGCCAGCAGCTTGGCTGCGCTTTCCGATGAAAAACTGTTTTTT.

V and J are TRBV5-1 and TRBJ2-5; D gene unclear. V shed 1 base and J shed 2 bases, with 3 bases lying between them. Germline V gives CDR1 SGHRS, CDR2 YFSETQ. This CDR3 comprises 12 residues. CDR3 loop: CASSLSQETQYF. Written as DNA, the CDR3 is TGCGCCAGCAGCTTGTCACAAGAGACCCAGTACTTC.

The J gene is TRBJ2-3, the V gene TRBV28; 11 bases match TRBD2. This CDR3 region has 14 residues. With V trimmed by 7 bases and J by 3 bases, 3 bases remained unmatched. CDR1 and CDR2 (germline): MDHEN, SYDVKM. This CDR3 is CASTLAGDTDTQYF. The CDR3 region has the DNA TGTGCCAGCACACTAGCGGGGGATACAGATACGCAGTATTTT. Looking up the rest from reference TRBV28 and TRBJ2-3 gives the full variable domain: DVKVTQSSRYLVKRTGEKVFLECVQDMDHENMFWYRQDPGLGLRLIYFSYDVKMKEKGDIPEGYSVSREKKERFSLILESASTNQTSMYLCASTLAGDTDTQYFGPGTRLTVL.

This chain uses TRBV5-4 with TRBJ1-2; D is possibly TRBD1 (5 bases). Trimming cost V 4 bases and J 0 bases, with 10 bases left between them. This CDR3 is built from 14 residues. The germline CDR1 and CDR2 sequences are SGHNT and YYREEE (reference sequence). The DNA of the CDR3 is TGTGCCAGCAGCCCGGCGGGGGCTAACTATGGCTACACCTTC. Residues: CASSPAGANYGYTF.

The V gene is TRBV9, the J gene TRBJ1-6; D is uncertain. CDR3 length: 14 residues. Germline CDR1 and CDR2: SGDLS and YYNGEE. Trimming left V 3 bases short and J 7 bases short, with 11 bases between. The CDR3 loop reads CASSALVENSPLHF. CDR3 bases: TGTGCCAGCAGCGCATTGGTAGAAAATTCACCCCTCCACTTT.

The chain couples TRBV5-1 to TRBJ2-6; no clear D gene. This CDR3 contains 16 residues. Trimming removed 0 bases from V and 4 bases from J, with 11 bases in between. Per germline, CDR1 SGHRS and CDR2 YFSETQ. CDR3 nucleotides: TGCGCCAGCAGCTTGGCCGCCGGGCTCGGGGCCAACGTCCTGACTTTC. It yields the protein CASSLAAGLGANVLTF.

The chain combines TRBV5-6 with TRBJ1-1; a weak D match, TRBD1 (6 bases). The CDR3 runs to 15 residues. Trimming shortened V by 6 bases and J by 4 bases, and 19 bases separated the two germline ends. Per the germline V gene, CDR1 is SGHDT and CDR2 is YYEEEE. For the CDR3, the DNA is TGTGCCAGCAATGACGGGGGCGGGGTGGGCACTGAAGCTTTCTTT. Its protein is CASNDGGGVGTEAFF.

The chain links TRBV18 to TRBJ1-1; D call uncertain. Trimming left V 3 bases short and J 0 bases short, with 11 bases between. The CDR3 sequence is 15 residues long. From germline, CDR1 is KGHSH and CDR2 LQKENI. The CDR3 sequence is CASSPRSTMNTEAFF. The CDR3 nucleotides read TGTGCCAGCTCACCCAGGAGTACTATGAACACTGAAGCTTTCTTT.

This clone was counted between two and nine times. The chain has TRBV6-6 and TRBJ1-1, with 7 bases that match TRBD1. CDR3 length: 13 amino acids. CDR1 MNHNY and CDR2 SVGAGI come from the germline V gene (reference sequence). After removal of 4 bases from V and 4 bases from J, the junction contained 3 bases not matched to a gene. CDR3 region: CASSFNRGTEAFF. DNA for the CDR3: TGTGCCAGCAGTTTCAACAGGGGCACTGAAGCTTTCTTT.

This chain links TRBV28 with TRBJ2-2; D possibly uses TRBD1 or TRBD2 (6 bases each). Germline CDR1 MDHEN, CDR2 SYDVKM. V gave up 8 bases and J gave up 3 bases, with 16 bases separating them. This CDR3 has 15 amino acids. For the CDR3, the DNA is TGTGCCAGCTGCCATCGGGGGCCCTACACCGGGGAGCTGTTTTTT. It encodes CASCHRGPYTGELFF.

This chain uses TRBV18 with TRBJ1-2, with 9 bases that match TRBD1. The germline gives CDR1 KGHSH, CDR2 LQKENI. Germline trimming cut 3 bases from V and 2 bases from J; bases unmatched to any gene: 4. The CDR3 is made up of 15 amino acids. DNA of the CDR3: TGTGCCAGCTCACCTTTGGACAGGGGAAACTATGGCTACACCTTC. Protein product: CASSPLDRGNYGYTF.

V usage is TRBV29-1 and J usage is TRBJ1-1; D is ambiguous. This CDR3 has 11 residues. Trimming stripped 7 bases from V and 2 bases from J, with 8 bases between. CDR1 SQVTM and CDR2 ANQGSEA come from the germline V gene. The CDR3 nucleotides are TGCAGCGCCCGATTTAACACTGAAGCTTTCTTT. Protein sequence: CSARFNTEAFF.

The rearrangement joins TRBV27 to TRBJ2-5; D tentatively fits TRBD1 or TRBD2 (5 bases each). The CDR3 loop spans 14 amino acids. From germline, CDR1 is MNHEY and CDR2 SMNVEV (reference sequence). Between the trimmed V and J ends, which lost 6 bases and 5 bases, there was a span of 16 bases. The CDR3 protein is CASSFTGAGETQYF. The CDR3, as DNA: TGTGCCAGCAGCTTCACCGGGGCCGGTGAGACCCAGTACTTC.

This rearrangement joins TRBV2 to TRBJ1-2; a weak D match, TRBD1 (5 bases). Germline CDR1 is SNHLY and CDR2 is FYNNEI. The CDR3 covers 13 residues. Deletions cut 6 bases from V and 2 bases from J, with 10 bases between. The CDR3 spells CASRGTANYGYTF. The CDR3 nucleotides read TGTGCCAGCAGAGGGACGGCCAACTATGGCTACACCTTC.

The V and J genes are TRBV2 and TRBJ1-6; no definite D call. Per the germline V gene, CDR1 is SNHLY and CDR2 is FYNNEI. CDR3 size: 16 residues. Trimming removed 6 bases from V and 2 bases from J, with 14 bases in between. The CDR3 sequence is CASSKDGGAYNSPLHF. CDR3 coding DNA: TGTGCCAGCAGCAAGGACGGCGGGGCCTATAATTCACCCCTCCACTTT.

The chain combines TRBV28 with TRBJ2-2; 7 bases are a match to TRBD1. Germline CDR1 is MDHEN and CDR2 is SYDVKM. Unmatched junction bases numbered 9, after V lost 5 bases and J lost 3 bases. The CDR3 spans 16 residues. The CDR3 coding sequence is TGTGCCAGCAGTGAACTCGACAGGGTCTACACCGGGGAGCTGTTTTTT. This gives the protein CASSELDRVYTGELFF. The entire variable domain, with the rest obtained from reference TRBV28 and TRBJ2-2, is as follows: DVKVTQSSRYLVKRTGEKVFLECVQDMDHENMFWYRQDPGLGLRLIYFSYDVKMKEKGDIPEGYSVSREKKERFSLILESASTNQTSMYLCASSELDRVYTGELFFGEGSRLTVL.

V gene TRBV12-5 combines with J gene TRBJ1-1; TRBD1 agrees at 7 bases. V lost 6 bases and J lost 1; bases outside the gene matches: 5. This CDR3 is built from 14 residues. Germline CDR1 and CDR2: LGHNT and FRNRAP. DNA of the CDR3: TGTGCTAGTGGCGACGACAGGGAGAACACTGAAGCTTTCTTT. Its translation: CASGDDRENTEAFF.

The chain has TRBV6-6 and TRBJ2-3; TRBD2 matches 9 bases. Looked up from germline, CDR1 is MNHNY and CDR2 is SVGAGI (reference sequence). CDR3 length: 16 amino acids. With 2 bases clipped from V and 2 bases from J, the junction kept 5 bases outside the gene matches. This chain's CDR3 is CASSYPPSGDTDTQYF. The CDR3, as DNA: TGTGCCAGCAGTTACCCTCCTAGCGGGGACACAGATACGCAGTATTTT.